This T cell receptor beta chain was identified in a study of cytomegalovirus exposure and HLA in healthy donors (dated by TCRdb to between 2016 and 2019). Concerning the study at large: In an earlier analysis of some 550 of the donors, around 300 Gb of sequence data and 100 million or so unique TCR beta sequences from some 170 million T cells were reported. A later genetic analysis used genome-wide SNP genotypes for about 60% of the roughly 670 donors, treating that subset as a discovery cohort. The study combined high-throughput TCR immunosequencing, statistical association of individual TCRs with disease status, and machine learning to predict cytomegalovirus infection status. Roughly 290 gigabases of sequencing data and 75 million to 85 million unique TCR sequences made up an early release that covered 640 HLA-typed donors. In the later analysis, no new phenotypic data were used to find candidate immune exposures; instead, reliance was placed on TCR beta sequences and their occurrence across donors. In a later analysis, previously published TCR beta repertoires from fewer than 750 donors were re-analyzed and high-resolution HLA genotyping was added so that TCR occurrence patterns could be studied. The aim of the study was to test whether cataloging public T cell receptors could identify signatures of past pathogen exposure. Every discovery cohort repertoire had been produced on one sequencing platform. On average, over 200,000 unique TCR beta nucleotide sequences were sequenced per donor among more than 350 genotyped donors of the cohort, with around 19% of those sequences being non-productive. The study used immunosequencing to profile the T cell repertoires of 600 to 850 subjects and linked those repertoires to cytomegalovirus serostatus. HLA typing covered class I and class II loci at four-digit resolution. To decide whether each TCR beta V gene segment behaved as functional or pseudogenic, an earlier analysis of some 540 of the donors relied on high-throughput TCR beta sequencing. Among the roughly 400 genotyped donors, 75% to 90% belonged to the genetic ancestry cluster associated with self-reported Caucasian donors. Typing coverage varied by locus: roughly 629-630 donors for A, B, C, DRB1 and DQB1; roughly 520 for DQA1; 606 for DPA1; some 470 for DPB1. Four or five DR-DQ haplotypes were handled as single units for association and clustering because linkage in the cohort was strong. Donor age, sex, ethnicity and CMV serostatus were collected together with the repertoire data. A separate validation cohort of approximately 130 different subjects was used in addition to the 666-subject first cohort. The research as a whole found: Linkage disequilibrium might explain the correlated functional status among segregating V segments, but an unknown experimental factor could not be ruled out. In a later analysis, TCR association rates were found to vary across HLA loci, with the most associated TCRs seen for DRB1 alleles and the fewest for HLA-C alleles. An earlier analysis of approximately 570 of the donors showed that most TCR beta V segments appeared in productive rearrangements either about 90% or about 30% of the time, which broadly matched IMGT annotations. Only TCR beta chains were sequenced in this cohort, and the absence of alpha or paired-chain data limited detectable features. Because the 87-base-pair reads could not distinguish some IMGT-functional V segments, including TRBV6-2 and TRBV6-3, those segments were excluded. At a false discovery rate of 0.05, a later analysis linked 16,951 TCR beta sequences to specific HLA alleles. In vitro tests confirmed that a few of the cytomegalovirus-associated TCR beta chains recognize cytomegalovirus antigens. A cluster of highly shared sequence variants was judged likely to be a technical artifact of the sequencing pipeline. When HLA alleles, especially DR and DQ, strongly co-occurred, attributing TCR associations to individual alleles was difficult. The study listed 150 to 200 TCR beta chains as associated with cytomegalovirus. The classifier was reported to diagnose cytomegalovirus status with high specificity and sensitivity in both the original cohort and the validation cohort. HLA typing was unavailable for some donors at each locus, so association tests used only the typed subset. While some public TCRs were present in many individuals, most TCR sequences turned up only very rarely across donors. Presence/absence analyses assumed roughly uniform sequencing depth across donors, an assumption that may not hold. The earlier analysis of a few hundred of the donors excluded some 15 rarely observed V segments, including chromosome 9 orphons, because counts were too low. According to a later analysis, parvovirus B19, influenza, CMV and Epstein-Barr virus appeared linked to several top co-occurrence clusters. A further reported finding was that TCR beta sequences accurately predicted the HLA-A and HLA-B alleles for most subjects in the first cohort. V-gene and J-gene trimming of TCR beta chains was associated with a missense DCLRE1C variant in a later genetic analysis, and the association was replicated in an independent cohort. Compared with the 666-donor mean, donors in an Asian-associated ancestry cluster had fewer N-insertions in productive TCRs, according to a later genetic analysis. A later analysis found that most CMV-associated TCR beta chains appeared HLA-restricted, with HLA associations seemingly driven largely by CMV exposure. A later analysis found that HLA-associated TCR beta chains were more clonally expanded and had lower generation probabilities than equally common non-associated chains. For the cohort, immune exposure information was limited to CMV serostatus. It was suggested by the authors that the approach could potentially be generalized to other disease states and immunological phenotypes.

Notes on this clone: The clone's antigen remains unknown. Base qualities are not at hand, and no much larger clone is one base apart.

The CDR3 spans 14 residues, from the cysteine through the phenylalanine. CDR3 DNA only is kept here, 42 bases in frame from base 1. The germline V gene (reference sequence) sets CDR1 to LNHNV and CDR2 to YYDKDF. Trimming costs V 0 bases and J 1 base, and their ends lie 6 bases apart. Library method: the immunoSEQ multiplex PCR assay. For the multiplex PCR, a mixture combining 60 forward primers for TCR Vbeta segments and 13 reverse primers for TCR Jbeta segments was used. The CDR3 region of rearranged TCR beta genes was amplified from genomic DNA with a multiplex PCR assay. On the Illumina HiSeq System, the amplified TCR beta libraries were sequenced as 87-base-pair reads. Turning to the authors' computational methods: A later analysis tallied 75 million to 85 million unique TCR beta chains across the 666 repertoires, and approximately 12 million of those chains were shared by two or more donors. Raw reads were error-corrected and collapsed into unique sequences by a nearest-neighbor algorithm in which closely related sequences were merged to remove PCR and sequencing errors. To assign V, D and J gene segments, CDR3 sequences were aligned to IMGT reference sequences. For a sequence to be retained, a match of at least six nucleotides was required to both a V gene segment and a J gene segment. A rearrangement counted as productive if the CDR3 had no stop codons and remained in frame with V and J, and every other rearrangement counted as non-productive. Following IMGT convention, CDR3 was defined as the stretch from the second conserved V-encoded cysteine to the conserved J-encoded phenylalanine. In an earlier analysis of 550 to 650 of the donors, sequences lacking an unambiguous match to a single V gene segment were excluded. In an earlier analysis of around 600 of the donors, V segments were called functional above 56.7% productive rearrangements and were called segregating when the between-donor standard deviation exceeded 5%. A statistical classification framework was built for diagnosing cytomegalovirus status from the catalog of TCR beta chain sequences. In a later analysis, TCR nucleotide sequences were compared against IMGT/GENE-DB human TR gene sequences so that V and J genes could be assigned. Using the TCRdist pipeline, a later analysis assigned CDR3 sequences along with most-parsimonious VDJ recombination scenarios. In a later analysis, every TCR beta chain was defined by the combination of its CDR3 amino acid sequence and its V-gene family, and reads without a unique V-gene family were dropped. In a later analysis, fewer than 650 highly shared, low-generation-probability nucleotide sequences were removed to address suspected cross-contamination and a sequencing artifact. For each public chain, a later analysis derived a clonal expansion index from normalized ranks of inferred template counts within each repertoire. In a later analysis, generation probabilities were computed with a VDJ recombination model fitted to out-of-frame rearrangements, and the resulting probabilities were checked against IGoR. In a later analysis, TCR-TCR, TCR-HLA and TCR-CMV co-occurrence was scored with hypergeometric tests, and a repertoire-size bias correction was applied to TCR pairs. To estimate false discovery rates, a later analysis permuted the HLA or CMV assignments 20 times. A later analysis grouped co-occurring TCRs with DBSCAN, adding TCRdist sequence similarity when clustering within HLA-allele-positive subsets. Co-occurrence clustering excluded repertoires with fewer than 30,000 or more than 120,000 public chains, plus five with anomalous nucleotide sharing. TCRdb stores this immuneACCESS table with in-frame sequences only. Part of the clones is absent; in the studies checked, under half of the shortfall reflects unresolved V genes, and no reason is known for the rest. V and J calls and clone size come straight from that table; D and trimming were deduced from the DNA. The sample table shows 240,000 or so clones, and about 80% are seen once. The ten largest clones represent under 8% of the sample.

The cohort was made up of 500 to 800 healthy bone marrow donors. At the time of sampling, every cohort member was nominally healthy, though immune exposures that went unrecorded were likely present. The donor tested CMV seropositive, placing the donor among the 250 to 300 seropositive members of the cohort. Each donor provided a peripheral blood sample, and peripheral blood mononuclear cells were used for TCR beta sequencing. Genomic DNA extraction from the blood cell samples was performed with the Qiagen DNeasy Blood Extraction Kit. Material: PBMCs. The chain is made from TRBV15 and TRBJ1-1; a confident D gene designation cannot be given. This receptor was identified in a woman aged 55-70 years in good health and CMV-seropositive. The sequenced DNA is TGTGCCACCAGCAGAGACGGGAGGAACACTGAAGCTTTCTTT. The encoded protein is CATSRDGRNTEAFF.